This T cell receptor beta chain was documented in a study of spatial heterogeneity in lung cancer. This CDR3 has 18 residues. V trimming: 4 bases; J trimming: 2 bases; junction bases outside the gene matches: 14. Every cDNA TCR molecule received its own unique molecular identifier. TCRdb called the 5' RACE reads again in MiXCR, with one record for every CDR3 protein. The table includes about 10,000 distinct CDR3 sequences, 6% to 7.5% detected once. Time point denoted: sample taken at primary tumor resection. Without sorting, whole RNA was sequenced from tumor, nontumor lung or frozen PBMC. This clonotype was seen only a few times.

The sample here was normal lung tissue next to the tumor, taken at surgery. This sequence originates from a male donor with early-stage non-small cell lung cancer. The chain combines TRBV12-3 or TRBV12-4 with TRBJ2-5; TRBD2 aligns across 9 bases. The CDR3 loop reads CASSSPLGGAGGQETQYF. The CDR3 DNA sequence: TGTGCCAGCAGTTCCCCCCTGGGTGGAGCGGGGGGACAAGAGACCCAGTACTTC.